The entry that follows covers one T cell receptor (beta chain) sequence. Its target antigen remains unknown. Per-nucleotide qualities are absent, and no much larger clonotype sits a single base away. One collaborating source in Seattle enrolled patients during active infection and followed them longitudinally through the course of disease. The collaborating institutions used their own protocols to collect whole blood in K2EDTA tubes. Collaborator samples were shipped for TCRbeta analysis as frozen whole blood, isolated PBMCs, or DNA extracted from either sample type. The data are from a study of blood T cell repertoires in COVID-19 (TCRdb year 2020). Regarding the research as a whole: Samples from collaborators originated in the United States, Italy and Spain and spanned both the acute and convalescent phases of COVID-19. The prospective study material was composed of cDNA or gDNA derived from T cells, B-cell-depleted T cells, or PBMCs. The dataset comprised deeply sampled blood TCRbeta repertoires from subjects exposed to, actively infected with, or recovered from COVID-19. A freely available public database, intended as a resource for researchers studying the immune response to SARS-CoV-2, is where the repertoires were released. The samples were drawn from two sources: the first 160 participants of the ongoing ImmuneRACE study, and approximately 1,300 subjects contributed by 6 global collaborators. Sample metadata almost always included a de-identified subject ID, COVID-19 status, age in years and sex. HLA class I and class II types, where available, came from metadata supplied by the sample provider rather than from assay-based typing. Results and caveats for the whole study, not just this receptor: How much clinical and demographic metadata was included differed by source and by participant, and the metadata was provided uncurated.

TCRbeta CDR3 regions were amplified from genomic DNA by means of the immunoSEQ Assay, a bias-controlled multiplex PCR. The source study handled its data this way. The number of nucleated cells in each sample was estimated from the amplification of reference gene primers within the assay. To quantify the absolute abundance of each unique TCRbeta CDR3 rearrangement, sequence reads were collapsed and filtered. For each sample, productive Simpson clonality was calculated by taking the square root of Simpson's diversity index across productive rearrangements. TCRdb obtained this table from immuneACCESS and retained in-frame rearrangements with V and J assigned. These tables miss some clones; where compared with another copy, unresolved V genes account for less than half of the shortfall, and the remainder is unexplained. The D gene and trimming were derived from the DNA, and the V and J assignments and clone size from that table. The sample includes around 210,000 clones, with 84% observed a single time. Jointly, the top ten make up 7.8% of the sample.

Cut back by 2 bases and 4 bases, the V and J ends lie 8 bases apart. There are 13 amino acids in the CDR3, from cysteine to phenylalanine inclusive. Only CDR3 DNA remains: 39 bases, in frame from the first base. The germline V gene supplies CDR1 MGHRA and CDR2 YSYEKL. Sequenced: peripheral blood. Recombination linked TRBV4-1 to TRBJ1-1; a confident D gene designation cannot be given. The sequence came from an elderly woman with COVID-19, enrolled during active disease. The DNA is as follows: TGCGCCAGCAGCCAACAACAATTCACTGAAGCTTTCTTT. This encodes CASSQQQFTEAFF.